Reported below is one T cell receptor beta chain. The authors' processing: By means of reference gene primer amplification, nucleated cell counts were estimated. Clones were read by immunoSEQ multiplex PCR, and TCRdb kept only the in-frame ones, dropping some. The V and J calls and clone size are taken from that table; D and trimming were inferred from the DNA. Among around 180,000 clones, 86% were seen once, and the ten largest hold less than 3%. This record comes from a study of blood T cell repertoires in COVID-19. For the study at large: Collection of acute and convalescent COVID-19 samples took place in the United States, Italy and Spain. PBMCs, B-cell-depleted T cells, or T cells were the source of the cDNA or gDNA that made up the material.

Germline V CDR1 and CDR2: SGHRS, YFSETQ. V dropped 2 bases and J dropped 0 bases, with 11 bases sitting between them. The CDR3 is made up of 16 amino acids. This TCR came from a woman aged 25 to 39 with active or convalescent COVID-19. Source material: peripheral blood. This chain links TRBV5-1 with TRBJ1-4; D is uncertain. CDR3 sequence reads: CASSLQEQATNEKLFF. In DNA, the CDR3 is TGCGCCAGCAGCTTACAAGAACAAGCAACTAATGAAAAACTGTTTTTT. Based on the CDR3 plus reference TRBV5-1 and TRBJ1-4, the full variable domain is KAGVTQTPRYLIKTRGQQVTLSCSPISGHRSVSWYQQTPGQGLQFLFEYFSETQRNKGNFPGRFSGRQFSNSRSEMNVSTLELGDSALYLCASSLQEQATNEKLFFGSGTQLSVL.